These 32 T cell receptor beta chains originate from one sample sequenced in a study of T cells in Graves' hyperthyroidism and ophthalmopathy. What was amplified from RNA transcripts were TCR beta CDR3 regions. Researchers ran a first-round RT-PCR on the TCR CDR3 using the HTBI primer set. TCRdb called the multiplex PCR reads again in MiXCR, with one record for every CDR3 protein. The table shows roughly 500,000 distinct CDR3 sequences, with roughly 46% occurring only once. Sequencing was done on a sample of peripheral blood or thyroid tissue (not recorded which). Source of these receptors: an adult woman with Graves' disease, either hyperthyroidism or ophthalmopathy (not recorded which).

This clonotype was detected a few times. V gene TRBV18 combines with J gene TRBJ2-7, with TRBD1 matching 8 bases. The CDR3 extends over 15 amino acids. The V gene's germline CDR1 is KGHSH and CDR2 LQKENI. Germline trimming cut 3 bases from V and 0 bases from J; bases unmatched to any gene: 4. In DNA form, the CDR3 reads TGTGCCAGCTCACCGCCCGGGACAGGCTCCTACGAGCAGTACTTC. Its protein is CASSPPGTGSYEQYF.

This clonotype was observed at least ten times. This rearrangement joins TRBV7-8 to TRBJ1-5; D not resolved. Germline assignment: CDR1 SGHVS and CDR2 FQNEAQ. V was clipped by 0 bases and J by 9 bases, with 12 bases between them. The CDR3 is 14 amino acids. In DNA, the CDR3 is TGTGCCAGCAGCTTAGCGTTTGGGGTGGCGCCCCAGCATTTT. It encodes CASSLAFGVAPQHF. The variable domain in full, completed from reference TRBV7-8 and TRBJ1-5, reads GAGVSQSPRYKVAKRGQDVALRCDPISGHVSLFWYQQALGQGPEFLTYFQNEAQLDKSGLPSDRFFAERPEGSVSTLKIQRTQQEDSAVYLCASSLAFGVAPQHFGDGTRLSIL.

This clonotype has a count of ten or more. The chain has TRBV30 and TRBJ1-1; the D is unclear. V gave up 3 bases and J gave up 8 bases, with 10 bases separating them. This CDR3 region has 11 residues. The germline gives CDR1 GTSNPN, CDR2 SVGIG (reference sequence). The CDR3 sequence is CAWRGNIEAFF. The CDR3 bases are TGTGCCTGGAGGGGAAATATCGAAGCTTTCTTT.

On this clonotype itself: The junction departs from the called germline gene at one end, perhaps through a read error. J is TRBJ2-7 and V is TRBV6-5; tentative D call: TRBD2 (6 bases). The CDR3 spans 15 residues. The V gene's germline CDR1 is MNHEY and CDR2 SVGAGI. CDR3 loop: CASSYSRRTTHEQSF. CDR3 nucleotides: TGTGCCAGCAGTTACTCGAGGCGGACTACCCACGAGCAGTCCTTC.

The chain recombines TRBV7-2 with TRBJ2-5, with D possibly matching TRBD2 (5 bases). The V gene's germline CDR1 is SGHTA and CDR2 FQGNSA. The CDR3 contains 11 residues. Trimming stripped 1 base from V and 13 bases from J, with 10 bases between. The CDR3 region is CASSLGASRYF. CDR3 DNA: TGTGCCAGCAGCTTAGGGGCTAGCCGGTACTTC. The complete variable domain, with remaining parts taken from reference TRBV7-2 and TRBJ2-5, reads GAGVSQSPSNKVTEKGKDVELRCDPISGHTALYWYRQSLGQGLEFLIYFQGNSAPDKSGLPSDRFSAERTGGSVSTLTIQRTQQEDSAVYLCASSLGASRYFGPGTRLLVL.

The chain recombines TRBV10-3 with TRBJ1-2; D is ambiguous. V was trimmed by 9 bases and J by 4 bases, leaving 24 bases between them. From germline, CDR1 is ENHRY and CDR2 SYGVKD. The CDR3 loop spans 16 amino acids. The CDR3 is CAIASRGTRLVYGYTF. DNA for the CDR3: TGTGCCATTGCCAGCAGAGGAACACGTTTAGTCTATGGCTACACCTTC.

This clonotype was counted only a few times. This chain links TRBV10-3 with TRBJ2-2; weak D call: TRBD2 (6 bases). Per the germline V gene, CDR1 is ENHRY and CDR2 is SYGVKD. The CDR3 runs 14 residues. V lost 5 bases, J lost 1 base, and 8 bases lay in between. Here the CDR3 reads CAISSGLNTGELFF. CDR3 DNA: TGTGCCATCAGTTCGGGACTGAACACCGGGGAGCTGTTTTTT.

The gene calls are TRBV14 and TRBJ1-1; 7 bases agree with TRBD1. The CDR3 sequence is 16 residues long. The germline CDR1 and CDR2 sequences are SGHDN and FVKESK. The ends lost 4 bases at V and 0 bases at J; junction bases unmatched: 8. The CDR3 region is CASSLTGDSLNTEAFF. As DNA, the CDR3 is TGTGCCAGCAGCCTGACCGGGGACAGCTTGAACACTGAAGCTTTCTTT. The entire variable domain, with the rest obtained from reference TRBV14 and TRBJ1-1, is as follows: EAGVTQFPSHSVIEKGQTVTLRCDPISGHDNLYWYRRVMGKEIKFLLHFVKESKQDESGMPNNRFLAERTGGTYSTLKVQPAELEDSGVYFCASSLTGDSLNTEAFFGQGTRLTVV.

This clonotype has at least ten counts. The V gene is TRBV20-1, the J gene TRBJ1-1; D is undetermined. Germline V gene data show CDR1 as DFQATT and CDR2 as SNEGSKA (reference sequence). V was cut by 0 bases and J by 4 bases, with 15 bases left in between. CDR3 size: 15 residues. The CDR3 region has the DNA TGCAGTGCTAGAGATTTGAGCAGGAGTTCCACTGAAGCTTTCTTT. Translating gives CSARDLSRSSTEAFF.

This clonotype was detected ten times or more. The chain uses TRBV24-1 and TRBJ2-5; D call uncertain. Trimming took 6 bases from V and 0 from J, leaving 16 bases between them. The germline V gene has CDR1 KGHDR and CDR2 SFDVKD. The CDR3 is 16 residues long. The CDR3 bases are TGTGCCACCAGTAGTTGGGTGGAAGGGTACCAAGAGACCCAGTACTTC. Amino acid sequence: CATSSWVEGYQETQYF.

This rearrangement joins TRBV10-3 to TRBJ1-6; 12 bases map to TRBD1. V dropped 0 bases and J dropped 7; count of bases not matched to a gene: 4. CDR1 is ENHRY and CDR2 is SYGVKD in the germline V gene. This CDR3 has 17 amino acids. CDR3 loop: CAISESAGTGGNSPLHF. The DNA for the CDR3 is TGTGCCATCAGTGAGTCAGCCGGGACAGGGGGCAATTCACCCCTCCACTTT.

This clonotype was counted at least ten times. CDR3 coding DNA: TGCAGCGTAATACAGGGTGCGGGCAATCAGCCCCAGCATTTT. Protein: CSVIQGAGNQPQHF. The chain combines TRBV29-1 with TRBJ1-5; a weak D match, TRBD1 (6 bases). The CDR3 has 14 residues. Germline assignment: CDR1 SQVTM and CDR2 ANQGSEA. The V end lost 6 bases, the J end lost 2 bases, and 14 bases lay between the germline ends.

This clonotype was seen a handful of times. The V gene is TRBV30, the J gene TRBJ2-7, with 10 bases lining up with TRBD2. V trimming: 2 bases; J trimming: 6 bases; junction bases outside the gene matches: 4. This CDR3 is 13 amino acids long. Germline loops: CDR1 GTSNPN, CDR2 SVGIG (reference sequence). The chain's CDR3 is CAWSLAGGSEQYF. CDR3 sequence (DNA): TGTGCCTGGAGTTTAGCGGGAGGCTCCGAGCAGTACTTC.

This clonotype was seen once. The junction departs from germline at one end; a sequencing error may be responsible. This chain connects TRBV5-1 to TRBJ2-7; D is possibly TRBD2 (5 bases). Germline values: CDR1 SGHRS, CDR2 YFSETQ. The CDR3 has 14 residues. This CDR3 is CASSLIGSGSEQYF. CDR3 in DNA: TGTGCCAGCAGCTTAATAGGGTCGGGAAGCGAGCAGTACTTC. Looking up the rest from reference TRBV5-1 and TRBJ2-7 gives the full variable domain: KAGVTQTPRYLIKTRGQQVTLSCSPISGHRSVSWYQQTPGQGLQFLFEYFSETQRNKGNFPGRFSGRQFSNSRSEMNVSTLELGDSALYLCASSLIGSGSEQYFGPGTRLTVT.

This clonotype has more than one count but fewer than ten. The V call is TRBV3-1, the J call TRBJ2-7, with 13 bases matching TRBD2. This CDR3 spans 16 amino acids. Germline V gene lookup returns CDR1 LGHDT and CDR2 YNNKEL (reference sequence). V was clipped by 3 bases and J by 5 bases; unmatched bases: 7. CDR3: CASSHFNGLAGDEQYF. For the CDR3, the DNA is TGTGCCAGCAGCCATTTTAACGGACTAGCGGGGGACGAGCAGTACTTC.

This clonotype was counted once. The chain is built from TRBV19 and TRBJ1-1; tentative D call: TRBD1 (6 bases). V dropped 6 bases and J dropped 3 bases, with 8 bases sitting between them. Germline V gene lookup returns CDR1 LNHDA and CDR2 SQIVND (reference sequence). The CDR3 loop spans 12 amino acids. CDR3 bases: TGTGCCAGTAGGCCAGGGGACACTGAAGCTTTCTTT. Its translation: CASRPGDTEAFF.

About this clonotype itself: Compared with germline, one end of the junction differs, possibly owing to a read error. For the CDR3, the DNA is TGTGCCAGCAGCCTGTCGATCACAGATACGCAGTATTTC. This codes for CASSLSITDTQYF. The rearrangement uses TRBV7-3 and TRBJ2-7, with D unclear. The germline V gene has CDR1 SGHTA and CDR2 FQGTGA. CDR3 length: 13 residues.

CDR3 in amino acids: CSARRDGVGNEQYF. The CDR3 coding sequence is TGCAGTGCTAGACGGGACGGGGTCGGGAACGAGCAGTACTTC. This chain connects TRBV20-1 to TRBJ2-7, with D tentatively TRBD1 or TRBD2 (5 bases each). V lost 2 bases and J 5 bases, leaving 16 bases between the germline ends. This CDR3 has 14 amino acids. In germline, CDR1 is DFQATT, CDR2 SNEGSKA (reference sequence).

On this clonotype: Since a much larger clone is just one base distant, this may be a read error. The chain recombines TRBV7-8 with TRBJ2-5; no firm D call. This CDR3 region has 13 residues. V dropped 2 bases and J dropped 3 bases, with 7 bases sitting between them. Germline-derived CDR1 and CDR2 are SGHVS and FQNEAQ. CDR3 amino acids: CASSLTQEETQYF. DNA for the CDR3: TGTGCCAGCAGCTTAACCCAGGAAGAGACCCAGTACTTC.

The CDR3 bases are TGCAGCGTTGAATGGATGGATCGGGTTACGGAAACTGAAGCTTTCTTT. This codes for CSVEWMDRVTETEAFF. The chain recombines TRBV29-1 with TRBJ1-1, with unresolved D. The CDR3 spans 16 residues. Germline CDR1 SQVTM, CDR2 ANQGSEA. Trimming pared 2 bases from V and 5 bases from J, leaving 21 bases between.

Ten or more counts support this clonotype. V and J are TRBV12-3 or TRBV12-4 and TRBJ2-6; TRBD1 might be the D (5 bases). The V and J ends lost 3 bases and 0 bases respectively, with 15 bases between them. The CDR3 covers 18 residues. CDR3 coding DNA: TGTGCCAGCAGTTTTGACAGCAGAGTTTACTCTGGGGCCAACGTCCTGACTTTC. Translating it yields CASSFDSRVYSGANVLTF.

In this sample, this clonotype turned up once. CDR3 sequence: CASSHTGTTVGEQYF. The CDR3 nucleotides read TGTGCCAGCAGCCACACCGGGACTACCGTGGGCGAGCAGTACTTC. This chain joins TRBV14 and TRBJ2-7; 7 bases map to TRBD2. CDR1 SGHDN and CDR2 FVKESK come from the germline V gene. V lost 3 bases and J lost 6; bases outside the gene matches: 11. The CDR3 contains 15 residues.

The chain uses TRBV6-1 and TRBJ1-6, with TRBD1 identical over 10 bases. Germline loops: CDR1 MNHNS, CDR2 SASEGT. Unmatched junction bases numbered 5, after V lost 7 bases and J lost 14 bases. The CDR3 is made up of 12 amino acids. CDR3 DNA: TGTGCCAGCACTGGACAGGGGGTATCCCTCCACTTT. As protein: CASTGQGVSLHF.

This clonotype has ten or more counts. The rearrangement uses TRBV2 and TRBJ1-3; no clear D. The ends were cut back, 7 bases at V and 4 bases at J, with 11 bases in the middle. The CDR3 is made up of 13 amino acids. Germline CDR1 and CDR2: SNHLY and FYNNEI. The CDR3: CASNKVEGNTIYF. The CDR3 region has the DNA TGTGCCAGCAATAAGGTGGAAGGAAACACCATATATTTT.

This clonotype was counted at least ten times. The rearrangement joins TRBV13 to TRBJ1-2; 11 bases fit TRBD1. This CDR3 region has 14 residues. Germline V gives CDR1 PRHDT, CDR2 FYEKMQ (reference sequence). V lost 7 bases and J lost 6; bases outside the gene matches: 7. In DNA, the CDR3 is TGTGCCAGCACCTCGGACAGGGGGCTAAATGGCTACACCTTC. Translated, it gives CASTSDRGLNGYTF.

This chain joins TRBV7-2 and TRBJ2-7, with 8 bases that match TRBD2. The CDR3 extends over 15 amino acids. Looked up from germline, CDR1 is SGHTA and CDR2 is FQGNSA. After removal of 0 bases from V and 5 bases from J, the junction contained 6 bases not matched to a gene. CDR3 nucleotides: TGTGCCAGCAGCTTAGCCGGCGGGAGGTCCCACGAGCAGTACTTC. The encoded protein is CASSLAGGRSHEQYF. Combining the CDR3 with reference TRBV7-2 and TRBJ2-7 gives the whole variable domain GAGVSQSPSNKVTEKGKDVELRCDPISGHTALYWYRQSLGQGLEFLIYFQGNSAPDKSGLPSDRFSAERTGGSVSTLTIQRTQQEDSAVYLCASSLAGGRSHEQYFGPGTRLTVT.

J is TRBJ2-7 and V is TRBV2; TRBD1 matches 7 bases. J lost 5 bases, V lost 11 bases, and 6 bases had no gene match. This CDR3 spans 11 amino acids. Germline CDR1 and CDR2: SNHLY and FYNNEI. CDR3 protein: CADREIHEQYF. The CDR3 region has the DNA TGTGCCGACAGGGAGATCCACGAGCAGTACTTC.

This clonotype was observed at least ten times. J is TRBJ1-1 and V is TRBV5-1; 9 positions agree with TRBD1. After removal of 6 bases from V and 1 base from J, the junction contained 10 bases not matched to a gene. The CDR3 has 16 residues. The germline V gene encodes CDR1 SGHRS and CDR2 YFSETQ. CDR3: CASKGQGGQGNTEAFF. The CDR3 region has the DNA TGCGCCAGCAAAGGTCAGGGGGGACAGGGGAACACTGAAGCTTTCTTT.

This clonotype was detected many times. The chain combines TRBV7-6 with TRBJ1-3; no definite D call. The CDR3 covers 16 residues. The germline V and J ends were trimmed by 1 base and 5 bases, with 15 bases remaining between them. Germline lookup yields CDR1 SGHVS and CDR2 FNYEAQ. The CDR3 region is CASSLGPIGVRNTIYF. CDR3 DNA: TGTGCCAGCAGCTTAGGGCCTATAGGCGTTCGAAACACCATATATTTT.

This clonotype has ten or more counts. The CDR3 bases are TGCAGCAGTGACGGTGGCGGGGGATCCTACGAGCAGTACTTC. Amino acid sequence: CSSDGGGGSYEQYF. The V gene is TRBV29-1, the J gene TRBJ2-7; 7 bases are a match to TRBD2. The CDR3 length is 14 residues. J was trimmed by 1 base and V by 8 bases; bases with no gene match: 11. Germline CDR1 and CDR2: SQVTM and ANQGSEA.

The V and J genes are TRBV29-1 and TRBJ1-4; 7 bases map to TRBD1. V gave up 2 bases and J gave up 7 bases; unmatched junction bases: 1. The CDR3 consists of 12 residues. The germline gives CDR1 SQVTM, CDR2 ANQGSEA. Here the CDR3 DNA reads TGCAGCGTTGAAAGGACAGGTGAAAAACTGTTTTTT. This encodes CSVERTGEKLFF.

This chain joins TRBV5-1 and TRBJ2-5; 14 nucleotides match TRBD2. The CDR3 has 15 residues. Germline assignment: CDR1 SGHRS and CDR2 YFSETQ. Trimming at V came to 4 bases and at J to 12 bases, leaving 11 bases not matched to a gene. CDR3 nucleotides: TGCGCCAGCAGCCCCGGGACTAGCGGGAGAGGGGTAAAGTACTTC. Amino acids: CASSPGTSGRGVKYF.